This T cell receptor beta chain was sequenced for a study of OX40 agonist ivuxolimab in advanced cancers. V lost 0 bases to trimming and J lost 6 bases, with 4 bases between them. The germline V gene has CDR1 LNHDA and CDR2 SQIVND (reference sequence). This CDR3 spans 12 amino acids. Profiling relied on immunoSEQ multiplex PCR, and the TCRdb table lists in-frame clones only, not all of them. The sample lists 40,000 to 50,000 clones, around 85% occurring once. Source: CD4+ or CD8+ T cells sorted from blood, taken in a trial of the OX40 agonist ivuxolimab. This TCR derives from an adult with an advanced solid tumor such as melanoma, head and neck, liver or kidney cancer. J is TRBJ2-3 and V is TRBV19, with D uncertain. This CDR3 is CASSIDLDTQYF. In DNA, the CDR3 is TGTGCCAGTAGTATAGATTTGGATACGCAGTATTTT.